The TCR beta chain under discussion was sequenced for a study of cytomegalovirus exposure and HLA in healthy donors. Overall study results and limits: With DRB1 most and HLA-C fewest, TCR association rates differed between HLA loci in a later analysis. Researchers counted 150 to 200 TCR beta chains as cytomegalovirus-associated.

On this clone itself: What it binds is unknown.

There are 16 residues in the CDR3. Trimming removed 0 bases at V and 5 bases at J, with 14 bases between. From germline, CDR1 is MDHEN and CDR2 SYDVKM. The PCR had 60 Vbeta and 13 Jbeta primers. Authors' data handling: Counted up in a later analysis, unique TCR beta chains came to some 80 million, with around 9.9 million shared. Assay used: immunoSEQ multiplex PCR; TCRdb lists only in-frame clones, some missing. The V and J calls and the clone size are those of that table, but D and trimming were determined from the DNA. Of around 140,000 clones detected, almost 80% appear once; the ten largest clones hold approximately 1.5%.

Sequencing was done on a sample of PBMCs. This TCR came from a female donor in good health and CMV-seronegative. The chain combines TRBV28 with TRBJ2-1; TRBD1 might be the D (5 bases). This chain's CDR3 is CASSLWGQARDNEQFF. In DNA, the CDR3 is TGTGCCAGCAGTTTATGGGGGCAGGCGCGAGACAATGAGCAGTTCTTC.